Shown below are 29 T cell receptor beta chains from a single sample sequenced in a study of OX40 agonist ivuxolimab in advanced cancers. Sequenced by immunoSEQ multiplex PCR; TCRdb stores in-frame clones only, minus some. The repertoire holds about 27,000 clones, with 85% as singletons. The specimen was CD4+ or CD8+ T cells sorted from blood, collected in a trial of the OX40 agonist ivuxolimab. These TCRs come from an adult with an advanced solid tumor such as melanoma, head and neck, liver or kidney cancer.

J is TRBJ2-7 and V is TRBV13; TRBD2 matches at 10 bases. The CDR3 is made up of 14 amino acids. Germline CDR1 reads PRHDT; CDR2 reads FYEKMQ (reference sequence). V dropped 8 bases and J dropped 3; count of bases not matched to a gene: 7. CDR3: CASEEAGGFYEQYF. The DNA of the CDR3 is TGTGCCAGCGAAGAAGCGGGGGGGTTCTACGAGCAGTACTTC.

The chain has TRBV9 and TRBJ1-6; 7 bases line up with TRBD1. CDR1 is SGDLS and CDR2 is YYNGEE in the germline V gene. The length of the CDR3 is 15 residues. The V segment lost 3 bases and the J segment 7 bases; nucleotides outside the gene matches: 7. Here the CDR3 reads CASSGDSLGNSPLHF. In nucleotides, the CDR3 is TGTGCCAGCAGCGGGGACAGCTTGGGAAATTCACCCCTCCACTTT.

As DNA, the CDR3 is TGTGCCAGCAGCAACGCCGGGACAGATTACAATGAGCAGTTCTTC. It is translated as CASSNAGTDYNEQFF. The chain recombines TRBV6-6 with TRBJ2-1; 7 bases are shared with TRBD1. The length of the CDR3 is 15 residues. V was clipped by 6 bases and J by 4 bases; unmatched bases: 9. CDR1 and CDR2 from the germline V gene are MNHNY and SVGAGI (reference sequence).

This chain's CDR3 is CASSQDGLFATNEKLFF. The CDR3 nucleotides are TGCGCCAGCAGCCAAGATGGGTTGTTCGCAACTAATGAAAAACTGTTTTTT. This chain connects TRBV4-3 to TRBJ1-4; D uncertain. Trimming took 0 bases from V and 0 from J, leaving 11 bases between them. The CDR3 runs to 17 residues. Germline CDR1 is LGHNA and CDR2 is YSLEER.

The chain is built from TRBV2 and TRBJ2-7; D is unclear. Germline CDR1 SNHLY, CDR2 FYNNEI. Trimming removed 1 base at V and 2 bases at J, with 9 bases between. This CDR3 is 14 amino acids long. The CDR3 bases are TGTGCCAGCAGTGAAGTGCCAGCTCCCTACGAGCAGTACTTC. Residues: CASSEVPAPYEQYF.

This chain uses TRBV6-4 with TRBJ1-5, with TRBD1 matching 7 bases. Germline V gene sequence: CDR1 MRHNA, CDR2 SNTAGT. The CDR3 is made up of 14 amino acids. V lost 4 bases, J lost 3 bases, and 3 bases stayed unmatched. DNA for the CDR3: TGTGCCAGCAGTGCGACAGGGAACAATCAGCCCCAGCATTTT. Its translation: CASSATGNNQPQHF.

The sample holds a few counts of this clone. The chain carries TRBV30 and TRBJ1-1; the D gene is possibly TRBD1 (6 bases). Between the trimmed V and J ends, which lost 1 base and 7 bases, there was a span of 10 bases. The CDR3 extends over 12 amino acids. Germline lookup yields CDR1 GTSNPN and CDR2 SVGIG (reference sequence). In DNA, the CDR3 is TGTGCCTGGAGTGGACAGGAGGTTGAAGCTTTCTTT. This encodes CAWSGQEVEAFF.

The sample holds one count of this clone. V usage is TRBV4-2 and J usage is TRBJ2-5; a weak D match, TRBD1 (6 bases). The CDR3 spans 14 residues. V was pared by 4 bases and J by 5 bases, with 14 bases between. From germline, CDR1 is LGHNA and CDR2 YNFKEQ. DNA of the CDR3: TGTGCCAGCAGCCCGGGACAAGGGGTTGAGACCCAGTACTTC. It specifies CASSPGQGVETQYF.

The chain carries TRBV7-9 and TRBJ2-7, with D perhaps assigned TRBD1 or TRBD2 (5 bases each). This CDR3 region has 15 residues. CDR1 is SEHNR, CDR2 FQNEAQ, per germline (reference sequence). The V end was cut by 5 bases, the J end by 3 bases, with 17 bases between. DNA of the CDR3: TGTGCCAGCAGCCCTCGACAACCGAGGGGCTACGAGCAGTACTTC. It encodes CASSPRQPRGYEQYF.

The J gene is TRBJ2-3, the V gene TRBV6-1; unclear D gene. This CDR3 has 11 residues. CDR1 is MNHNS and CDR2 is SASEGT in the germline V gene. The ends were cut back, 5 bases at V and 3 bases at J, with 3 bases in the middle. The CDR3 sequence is CASSHTDTQYF. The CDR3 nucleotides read TGTGCCAGCAGTCATACAGATACGCAGTATTTT.

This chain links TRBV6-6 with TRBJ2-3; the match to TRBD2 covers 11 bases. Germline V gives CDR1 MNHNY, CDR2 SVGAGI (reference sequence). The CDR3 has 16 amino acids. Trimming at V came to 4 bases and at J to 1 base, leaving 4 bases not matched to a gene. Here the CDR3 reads CASSLPGLAGTDTQYF. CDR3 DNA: TGTGCCAGCAGTTTACCGGGACTAGCGGGCACAGATACGCAGTATTTT.

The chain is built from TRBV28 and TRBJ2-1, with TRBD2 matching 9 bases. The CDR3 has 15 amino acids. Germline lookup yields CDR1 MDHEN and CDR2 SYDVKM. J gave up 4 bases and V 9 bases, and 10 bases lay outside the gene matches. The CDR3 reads CASVAGAEAYNEQFF. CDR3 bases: TGTGCCAGTGTAGCGGGAGCGGAGGCTTACAATGAGCAGTTCTTC.

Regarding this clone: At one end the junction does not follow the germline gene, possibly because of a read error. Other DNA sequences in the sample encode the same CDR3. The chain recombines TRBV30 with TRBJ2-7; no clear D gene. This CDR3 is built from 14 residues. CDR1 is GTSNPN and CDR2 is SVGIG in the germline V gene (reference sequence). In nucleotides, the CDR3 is TGTGCCTGGAGTACTTACTCAGATGCCTACGAGCAGTATTTC. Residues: CAWSTYSDAYEQYF.

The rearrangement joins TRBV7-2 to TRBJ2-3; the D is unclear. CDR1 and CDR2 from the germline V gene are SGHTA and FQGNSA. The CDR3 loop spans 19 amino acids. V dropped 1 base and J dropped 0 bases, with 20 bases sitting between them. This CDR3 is CASSLVVVSALSSTDTQYF. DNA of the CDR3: TGTGCCAGCAGCTTAGTGGTCGTGTCAGCACTATCTAGCACAGATACGCAGTATTTT. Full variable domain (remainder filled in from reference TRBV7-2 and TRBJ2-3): GAGVSQSPSNKVTEKGKDVELRCDPISGHTALYWYRQSLGQGLEFLIYFQGNSAPDKSGLPSDRFSAERTGGSVSTLTIQRTQQEDSAVYLCASSLVVVSALSSTDTQYFGPGTRLTVL.

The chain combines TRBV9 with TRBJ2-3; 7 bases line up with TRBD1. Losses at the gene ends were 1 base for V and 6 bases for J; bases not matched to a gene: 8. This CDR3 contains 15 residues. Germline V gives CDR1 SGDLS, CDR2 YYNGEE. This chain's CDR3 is CASSVPQGIVDTQYF. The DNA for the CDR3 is TGTGCCAGCAGCGTACCACAGGGGATTGTGGATACGCAGTATTTT.

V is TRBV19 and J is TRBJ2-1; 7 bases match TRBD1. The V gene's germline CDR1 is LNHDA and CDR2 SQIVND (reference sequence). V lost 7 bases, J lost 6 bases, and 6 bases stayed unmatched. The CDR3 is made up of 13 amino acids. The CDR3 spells CASNVGGINEQFF. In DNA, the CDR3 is TGTGCCAGTAACGTAGGGGGCATCAATGAGCAGTTCTTC.

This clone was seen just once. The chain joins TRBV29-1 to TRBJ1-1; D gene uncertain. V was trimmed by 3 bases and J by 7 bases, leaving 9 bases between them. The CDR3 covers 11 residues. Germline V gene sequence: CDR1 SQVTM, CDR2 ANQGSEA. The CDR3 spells CSVDSMGEAFF. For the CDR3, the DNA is TGCAGCGTTGATTCAATGGGTGAAGCTTTCTTT.

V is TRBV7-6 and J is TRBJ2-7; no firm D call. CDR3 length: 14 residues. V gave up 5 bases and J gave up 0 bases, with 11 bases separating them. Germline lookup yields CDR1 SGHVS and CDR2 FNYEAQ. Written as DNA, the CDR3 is TGTGCCAGCAGCAGCGACACGAGCTCCTACGAGCAGTACTTC. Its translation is CASSSDTSSYEQYF.

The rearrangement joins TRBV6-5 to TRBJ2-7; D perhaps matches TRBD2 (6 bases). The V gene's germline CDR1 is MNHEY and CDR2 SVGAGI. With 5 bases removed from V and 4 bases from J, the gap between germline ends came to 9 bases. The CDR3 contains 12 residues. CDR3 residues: CASSNGGYEQYF. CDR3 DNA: TGTGCCAGCAGTAACGGGGGATACGAGCAGTACTTC.

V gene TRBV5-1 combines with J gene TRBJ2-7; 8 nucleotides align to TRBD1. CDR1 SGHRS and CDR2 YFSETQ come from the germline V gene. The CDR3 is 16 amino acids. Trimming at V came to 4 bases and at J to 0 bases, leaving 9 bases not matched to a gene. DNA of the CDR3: TGCGCCAGCAGCGTGTACTCAGGGGGCAGCTCCTACGAGCAGTACTTC. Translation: CASSVYSGGSSYEQYF.

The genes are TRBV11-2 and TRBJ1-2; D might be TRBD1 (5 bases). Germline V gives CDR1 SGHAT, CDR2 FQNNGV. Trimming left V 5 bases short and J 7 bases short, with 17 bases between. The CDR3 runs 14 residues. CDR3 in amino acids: CASSPGGRVGGYTF. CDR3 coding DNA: TGTGCCAGCAGCCCCGGGGGGAGGGTCGGTGGCTACACCTTC.

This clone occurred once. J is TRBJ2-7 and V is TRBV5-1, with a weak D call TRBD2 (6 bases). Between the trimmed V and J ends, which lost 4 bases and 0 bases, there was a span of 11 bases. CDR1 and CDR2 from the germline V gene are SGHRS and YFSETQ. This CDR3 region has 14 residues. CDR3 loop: CASSVDSGSYEQYF. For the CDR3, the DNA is TGCGCCAGCAGCGTAGATAGCGGCTCCTACGAGCAGTACTTC.

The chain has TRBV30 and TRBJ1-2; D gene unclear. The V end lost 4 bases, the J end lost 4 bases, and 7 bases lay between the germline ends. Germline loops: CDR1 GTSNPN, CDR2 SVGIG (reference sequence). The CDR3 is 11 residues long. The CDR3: CAWNRSYGYTF. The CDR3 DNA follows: TGTGCCTGGAACCGGTCCTATGGCTACACCTTC. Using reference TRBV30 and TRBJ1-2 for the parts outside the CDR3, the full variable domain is SQTIHQWPATLVQPVGSPLSLECTVEGTSNPNLYWYRQAAGRGLQLLFYSVGIGQISSEVPQNLSASRPQDRQFILSSKKLLLSDSGFYLCAWNRSYGYTFGSGTRLTVV.

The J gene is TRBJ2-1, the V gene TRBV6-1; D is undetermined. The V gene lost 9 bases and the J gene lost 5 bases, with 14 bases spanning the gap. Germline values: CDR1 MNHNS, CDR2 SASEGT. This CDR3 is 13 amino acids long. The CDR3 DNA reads TGTGCCAGTACTGGGGTCGGGCACAATGAGCAGTTCTTC. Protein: CASTGVGHNEQFF.

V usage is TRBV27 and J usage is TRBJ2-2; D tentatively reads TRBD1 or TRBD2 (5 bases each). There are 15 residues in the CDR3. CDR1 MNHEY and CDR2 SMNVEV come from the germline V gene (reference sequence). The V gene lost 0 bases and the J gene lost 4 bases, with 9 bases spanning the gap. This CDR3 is CASSLSGAVTGELFF. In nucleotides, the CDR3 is TGTGCCAGCAGTTTATCCGGGGCGGTCACCGGGGAGCTGTTTTTT.

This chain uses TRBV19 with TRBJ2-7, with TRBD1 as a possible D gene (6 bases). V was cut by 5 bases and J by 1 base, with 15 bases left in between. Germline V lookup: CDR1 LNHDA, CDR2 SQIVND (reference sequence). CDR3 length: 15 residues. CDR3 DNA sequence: TGTGCCAGTAGTGCAGGGGTTGGGAGTTCCTACGAGCAGTACTTC. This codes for CASSAGVGSSYEQYF.

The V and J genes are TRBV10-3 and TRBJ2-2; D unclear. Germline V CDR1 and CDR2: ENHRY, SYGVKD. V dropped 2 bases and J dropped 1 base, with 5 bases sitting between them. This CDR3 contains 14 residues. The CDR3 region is CAISEERNTGELFF. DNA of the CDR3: TGTGCCATCAGTGAGGAAAGGAACACCGGGGAGCTGTTTTTT.

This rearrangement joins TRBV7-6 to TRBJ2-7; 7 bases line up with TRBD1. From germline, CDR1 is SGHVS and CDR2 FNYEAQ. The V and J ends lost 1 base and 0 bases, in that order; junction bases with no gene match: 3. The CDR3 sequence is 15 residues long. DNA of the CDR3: TGTGCCAGCAGCTTAGGACAGGGAAGCTCCTACGAGCAGTACTTC. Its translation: CASSLGQGSSYEQYF.

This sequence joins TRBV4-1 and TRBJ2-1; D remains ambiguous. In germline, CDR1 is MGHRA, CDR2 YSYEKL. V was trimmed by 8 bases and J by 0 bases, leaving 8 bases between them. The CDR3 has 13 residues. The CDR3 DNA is TGCGCCAGCGCCTCTATCTCCTACAATGAGCAGTTCTTC. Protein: CASASISYNEQFF.